These T cell receptor beta chains were read from a single sample in a study of blood T cell repertoires in COVID-19. The table came from immunoSEQ multiplex PCR; TCRdb's copy has only in-frame clones and leaves some out. The sample yields roughly 200,000 clones, roughly nine tenths seen once. The sample consisted of PBMCs or T cells enriched from blood (not recorded which). These receptors all come from a woman between 45 and 65 years old in a cohort exposed to, infected with or recovered from COVID-19 (not recorded which). Both conserved end residues are part of each CDR3. The D gene is left open where the match is weak. Part of the rows lack a size; the others show once, few, many or a class for expanded clones.

CDR3aa,CDR3nt,d_gene,j_gene,abundance,v_gene
CAISETVFGQYF,TGTGCCATCAGTGAGACAGTTTTTGGGCAGTACTTC,-,TRBJ2-7,few,TRBV10-3
CASLRGQGGNYGYTF,TGTGCCAGCCTCCGGGGACAGGGGGGTAACTATGGCTACACCTTC,TRBD1,TRBJ1-2,-,TRBV25-1
CASSLQGGWEKLFF,TGCGCCAGCAGCTTACAGGGGGGCTGGGAAAAACTGTTTTTT,TRBD1,TRBJ1-4,few,TRBV5-1
CASSVEGLNSPLHF,TGTGCCAGCAGCGTAGAGGGACTCAATTCACCCCTCCACTTT,-,TRBJ1-6,once,TRBV9
CATSDLAAGFAPLFYTF,TGTGCCACCAGTGATTTAGCGGCGGGCTTCGCACCACTATTCTACACCTTC,-,TRBJ1-2,-,TRBV24-1
CASSPQETQYF,TGTGCCAGCAGTCCTCAAGAGACCCAGTACTTC,-,TRBJ2-5,-,TRBV6-6
CASSLAGYNEQYF,TGCGCCAGCAGCTTGGCCGGGTACAACGAGCAGTACTTC,-,TRBJ2-7,-,TRBV5-1
CASSLYLETQYF,TGTGCCAGCAGCTTATATTTAGAGACCCAGTACTTC,-,TRBJ2-5,-,TRBV11-1
CASAGGRNENSPLHF,TGTGCCAGCGCAGGGGGCCGTAACGAAAATTCACCCCTCCACTTT,TRBD1,TRBJ1-6,-,TRBV6-6
CASSLVSTGVTYEQYF,TGTGCCAGCAGCTTAGTTTCAACGGGGGTTACCTACGAGCAGTACTTC,-,TRBJ2-7,-,TRBV7-2
CASSAVTSGEATQYF,TGTGCCAGCAGCGCGGTGACTAGCGGGGAGGCTACGCAGTATTTT,TRBD2,TRBJ2-3,-,TRBV9
CASSLRLAGFTDTQYF,TGTGCCAGCAGCTTGAGACTAGCGGGGTTTACAGATACGCAGTATTTT,TRBD2,TRBJ2-3,-,TRBV5-4
CSVSRQNTGELFF,TGCAGCGTTTCCCGACAGAATACCGGGGAGCTGTTTTTT,-,TRBJ2-2,-,TRBV29-1
CASSMTVGSNSPLHF,TGTGCCAGTAGTATGACGGTGGGGAGCAATTCACCCCTCCACTTT,-,TRBJ1-6,-,TRBV19
CATGLAGGYYNEQFF,TGTGCCACCGGACTAGCGGGGGGTTACTACAATGAGCAGTTCTTC,TRBD2,TRBJ2-1,-,TRBV24-1
CASKGQGPGELFF,TGTGCCAGCAAGGGACAGGGGCCCGGGGAGCTGTTTTTT,TRBD1,TRBJ2-2,-,TRBV6-4
CASSSQTGVSTEAFF,TGCGCCAGCAGCTCTCAGACAGGCGTGAGCACTGAAGCTTTCTTT,-,TRBJ1-1,-,TRBV5-1
CASSLGTGAGYEQYF,TGTGCCAGCAGCCTTGGGACAGGGGCGGGCTACGAGCAGTACTTC,TRBD1,TRBJ2-7,-,TRBV9
CASVTYSQTQYF,TGTGCCAGCGTGACATACAGCCAGACCCAGTACTTC,-,TRBJ2-5,-,TRBV2
CASSYGTSGGATSDEQFF,TGTGCCAGCAGCTACGGGACTAGCGGGGGGGCCACGTCGGATGAGCAGTTCTTC,TRBD2,TRBJ2-1,-,TRBV11-3
CASAVGRGTEAFF,TGTGCCAGCGCAGTAGGACGGGGCACTGAAGCTTTCTTT,-,TRBJ1-1,-,TRBV11-2
CASSKGLAGGQETQYF,TGTGCCAGCAGCAAAGGACTAGCGGGGGGCCAAGAGACCCAGTACTTC,TRBD2,TRBJ2-5,-,TRBV28
CATSRGVGTEETQYF,TGTGCCACCAGCAGAGGCGTTGGGACAGAAGAGACCCAGTACTTC,TRBD1,TRBJ2-5,-,TRBV15
CASSHLTGTNEKLFF,TGTGCCAGCAGCCACCTGACAGGAACAAATGAAAAACTGTTTTTT,-,TRBJ1-4,-,TRBV6-5
CASSRMDGNNSPLHF,TGTGCCAGCAGCCGAATGGACGGGAATAATTCACCCCTCCACTTT,-,TRBJ1-6,-,TRBV3-1/TRBV3-2
CASSPKTGTNTGELFF,TGCGCCAGCAGCCCCAAGACAGGGACAAACACCGGGGAGCTGTTTTTT,TRBD1,TRBJ2-2,-,TRBV5-1
CSSRGPSAEQYF,TGCAGCTCCCGTGGCCCCTCCGCCGAGCAGTACTTC,-,TRBJ2-7,-,TRBV29-1
CASSPMASVVGEQYF,TGTGCCAGCAGCCCGATGGCTAGCGTAGTTGGCGAGCAGTACTTC,-,TRBJ2-7,-,TRBV4-2
CAWSVIRGAPGTDTQYF,TGTGCCTGGAGTGTAATCCGGGGGGCCCCCGGGACAGATACGCAGTATTTT,-,TRBJ2-3,-,TRBV30
CASSQGTGVYF,TGTGCCAGCAGTCAGGGGACAGGGGTGTACTTC,TRBD1,TRBJ2-7,-,TRBV6-2/TRBV6-3
CAISRTGQAVNSPLHF,TGTGCCATCAGTCGAACGGGACAGGCTGTCAATTCACCCCTCCACTTT,TRBD1,TRBJ1-6,-,TRBV10-3
CASSEGPSNYGYTF,TGTGCCAGCAGTGAAGGGCCCAGTAACTATGGCTACACCTTC,-,TRBJ1-2,-,TRBV6-1
CASTRSGVGETQYF,TGTGCCAGCACCCGATCAGGGGTGGGGGAGACCCAGTACTTC,-,TRBJ2-5,-,TRBV6-5
CATSTGARVGGEKLFF,TGTGCCACCAGCACTGGGGCGAGGGTGGGGGGTGAAAAACTGTTTTTT,-,TRBJ1-4,few,TRBV15
CASSIGRDPYNEQFF,TGTGCCAGTAGTATCGGCAGGGATCCTTACAATGAGCAGTTCTTC,-,TRBJ2-1,-,TRBV19
CASGLGRQGARGYTF,TGTGCTAGTGGCCTGGGGCGGCAGGGGGCGCGTGGCTACACCTTC,TRBD1,TRBJ1-2,-,TRBV12-5
CASSLTLAVETQYF,TGCGCCAGCAGCTTAACCCTAGCGGTAGAGACCCAGTACTTC,TRBD2,TRBJ2-5,-,TRBV5-1
CASSLAGGDNYGYTF,TGTGCCAGCAGCTTAGCGGGGGGGGATAACTATGGCTACACCTTC,-,TRBJ1-2,-,TRBV7-2
CASSQDISGKYGYTF,TGTGCCAGCAGCCAAGATATTTCAGGGAAGTATGGCTACACCTTC,-,TRBJ1-2,-,TRBV4-2
CASSLDDGRGENTEAFF,TGTGCCAGCAGCTTAGACGACGGGCGGGGGGAGAACACTGAAGCTTTCTTT,-,TRBJ1-1,-,TRBV11-2
CATLGQGTEKLFF,TGTGCCACCCTAGGACAGGGGACGGAAAAACTGTTTTTT,TRBD1,TRBJ1-4,-,TRBV6-5
CASSQPSGGGLGGNQPQHF,TGTGCCAGCAGCCAACCGTCTGGAGGGGGCCTAGGGGGCAATCAGCCCCAGCATTTT,TRBD1,TRBJ1-5,-,TRBV4-2
CSVGTGGYEQYF,TGCAGCGTGGGGACAGGGGGCTACGAGCAGTACTTC,TRBD1,TRBJ2-7,-,TRBV29-1
CASSSRTNYGYTF,TGTGCCAGCAGCTCAAGAACAAACTATGGCTACACCTTC,-,TRBJ1-2,-,TRBV7-2
CASSPGGSINEQFF,TGTGCCAGCAGCCCAGGGGGGAGTATCAATGAGCAGTTCTTC,-,TRBJ2-1,-,TRBV3-1/TRBV3-2
CASSQGTGGEAFF,TGTGCCAGCAGCCAAGGGACGGGGGGTGAAGCTTTCTTT,-,TRBJ1-1,-,TRBV3-1/TRBV3-2
CASRDRANSPLHF,TGTGCCAGTCGGGACAGGGCGAATTCACCCCTCCACTTT,TRBD1,TRBJ1-6,-,TRBV6-5
CSVVPSNGNIQYF,TGCAGCGTTGTTCCGAGCAATGGAAACATTCAGTACTTC,-,TRBJ2-4,-,TRBV29-1
CASSQGEGRGTEAFF,TGCGCCAGCAGCCAAGGCGAAGGGAGGGGCACTGAAGCTTTCTTT,-,TRBJ1-1,-,TRBV4-3
CASSQAARGGSRGGTGELFF,TGTGCCAGCTCACAGGCGGCGCGCGGGGGGTCCCGCGGGGGCACCGGGGAGCTGTTTTTT,TRBD2,TRBJ2-2,-,TRBV18
CAINARGGPSGANVLTF,TGTGCCATCAACGCGCGGGGGGGTCCGAGCGGGGCCAACGTCCTGACTTTC,TRBD2,TRBJ2-6,-,TRBV10-3
CASSQVETAYEQYF,TGTGCCAGCAGCCAAGTGGAGACAGCTTACGAGCAGTACTTC,-,TRBJ2-7,once,TRBV4-2
CASSQRDLQYF,TGTGCCAGCAGTCAAAGGGACTTGCAGTACTTC,-,TRBJ2-7,-,TRBV6-6
CASRKGAWHYEQYF,TGTGCCAGTAGAAAGGGGGCCTGGCACTACGAGCAGTACTTC,TRBD1,TRBJ2-7,-,TRBV19
CASSETGDQPQHF,TGTGCCAGCAGTGAAACGGGGGATCAGCCCCAGCATTTT,-,TRBJ1-5,-,TRBV6-1